These 27 T cell receptor beta chains were sequenced from one sample in a study of CD8+ T cells in alopecia areata (dated by TCRdb to the late 2010s). In the paper's terms, the time point label means: about 4 weeks on oral tofacitinib. According to the study, the label for this sample's treatment or condition signals: oral pan-JAK inhibitor, 5-10 mg twice daily. Library preparation was by the immunoSEQ multiplex PCR assay. RNA was extracted from all samples and reverse transcribed into cDNA as template for TCR sequencing. TCRdb re-hosts the immuneACCESS table, in-frame sequences only. Its copies lack some clones; in the studies checked, an unresolved V gene accounts for under half of them, and the cause for the rest is not known. This sample comprises about 140,000 clones, roughly four fifths of them detected only once. Approximately 25% of the sample goes to the ten largest clones. Sequencing was performed on CD8+ T cells sorted from blood, taken at week 4, from a patient treated with tofacitinib. All receptors come from a human donor with alopecia areata.

This clone has just one count. The chain uses TRBV5-6 and TRBJ2-1, with 11 bases that match TRBD2. The CDR3 is made up of 14 amino acids. Germline trimming cut 6 bases from V and 8 bases from J; bases unmatched to any gene: 7. Germline V gene data show CDR1 as SGHDT and CDR2 as YYEEEE. CDR3 sequence: CASTGTSGFHEQFF. DNA for the CDR3: TGTGCCAGCACCGGGACTAGCGGTTTCCATGAGCAGTTCTTC.

Comment on this clone: Additional DNA sequences in this sample encode the identical CDR3. This chain connects TRBV27 to TRBJ1-2; no firm D call. The CDR3 totals 14 residues. Germline-derived CDR1 and CDR2 are MNHEY and SMNVEV (reference sequence). The germline V and J ends were trimmed by 3 bases and 0 bases, with 8 bases remaining between them. As DNA, the CDR3 is TGTGCCAGCAGTTTGAACGGAGCTAACTATGGCTACACCTTC. Amino acid sequence: CASSLNGANYGYTF.

V usage is TRBV13 and J usage is TRBJ1-6; D unresolved. The V end was cut by 0 bases, the J end by 0 bases, with 6 bases between. The germline V gene encodes CDR1 PRHDT and CDR2 FYEKMQ (reference sequence). The CDR3 spans 16 residues. The CDR3 is CASSLGTVSYNSPLHF. The CDR3 DNA follows: TGTGCCAGCAGCTTAGGAACAGTCTCCTATAATTCACCCCTCCACTTT.

This clone has only one observation. Relative to the germline gene, one junction end is altered; a read error may explain this. The chain is built from TRBV7-7 and TRBJ2-5; 11 bases line up with TRBD1. CDR3 length: 15 amino acids. Germline V lookup: CDR1 SSHAT, CDR2 FNYEAQ (reference sequence). CDR3 in amino acids: CASSPGQGAQETQYF. The CDR3 DNA sequence: TGTGCTAGCAGCCCCGGACAGGGGGCCCAAGAGACCCAGTACTTC.

The J gene is TRBJ2-1, the V gene TRBV9; 11 bases are a match to TRBD2. Trimming at V came to 1 base and at J to 8 bases, leaving 5 bases not matched to a gene. This CDR3 has 15 residues. CDR1 and CDR2 (germline): SGDLS, YYNGEE. DNA for the CDR3: TGTGCCAGCAGCGTAACGGGACTAGCGGCGGATGAGCAGTTCTTC. Translation: CASSVTGLAADEQFF.

The rearrangement uses TRBV6-5 and TRBJ2-5; D unclear. V lost 2 bases and J lost 0, with 7 bases in between. The CDR3 has 14 amino acids. Per germline, CDR1 MNHEY and CDR2 SVGAGI. The CDR3 here is CASSYGRNQETQYF. The DNA for the CDR3 is TGTGCCAGCAGTTACGGTCGGAACCAAGAGACCCAGTACTTC.

The chain carries TRBV5-4 and TRBJ1-1; possible D gene TRBD1, 5 bases. Germline lookup yields CDR1 SGHNT and CDR2 YYREEE (reference sequence). The CDR3 totals 13 residues. Trimming shortened V by 1 base and J by 6 bases, and 10 bases separated the two germline ends. This CDR3 reads CASSLSGSAEAFF. CDR3 coding DNA: TGTGCCAGCAGCTTGTCAGGGAGCGCTGAAGCTTTCTTT.

V and J are TRBV6-6 and TRBJ2-3, with 8 bases that match TRBD2. Germline values: CDR1 MNHNY, CDR2 SVGAGI (reference sequence). The CDR3 contains 15 residues. The V gene end was trimmed by 3 bases and the J gene end by 10 bases; junction bases not matched to a gene: 12. DNA for the CDR3: TGTGCCAGCAGTTATACGGGACTAGGGGCCGGGGCGCAGTATTTT. Encoded protein: CASSYTGLGAGAQYF.

This chain joins TRBV5-1 and TRBJ2-3; 8 bases are a match to TRBD1. CDR3 length equals 18 residues. Trimming took 4 bases from V and 0 from J; bases not matched to a gene: 13. Germline CDR1 reads SGHRS; CDR2 reads YFSETQ. CDR3 sequence reads: CASSVSRTGKESTDTQYF. In DNA, the CDR3 is TGCGCCAGCAGCGTCTCCCGGACAGGGAAGGAAAGCACAGATACGCAGTATTTT.

V gene TRBV4-2 combines with J gene TRBJ2-3, with D maybe TRBD1 (6 bases). Germline CDR1 LGHNA, CDR2 YNFKEQ. The V end lost 1 base, the J end lost 6 bases, and 23 bases lay between the germline ends. The CDR3 has 18 residues. The CDR3 here is CASSQGPQGGGPRDTQYF. In DNA form, the CDR3 reads TGTGCCAGCAGCCAAGGCCCACAGGGCGGCGGGCCCAGGGATACGCAGTATTTT.

The genes are TRBV7-3 and TRBJ2-3; unclear D gene. There are 15 residues in the CDR3. The ends were cut back, 1 base at V and 0 bases at J, with 8 bases in the middle. The V gene's germline CDR1 is SGHTA and CDR2 FQGTGA. The CDR3 DNA reads as TGTGCCAGCAGCTTAAAGGGTTCTAGCACAGATACGCAGTATTTT. Its translation is CASSLKGSSTDTQYF.

The J gene is TRBJ2-7, the V gene TRBV19; D remains ambiguous. Germline CDR1 is LNHDA and CDR2 is SQIVND (reference sequence). This CDR3 is built from 13 residues. Trimming removed 5 bases from V and 3 bases from J, with 11 bases in between. The CDR3: CASSPKPLYEQYF. The CDR3 nucleotides read TGTGCCAGTAGTCCCAAACCCCTCTACGAGCAGTACTTC.

CDR3 sequence: CASSQGEGLGETQYF. Here the CDR3 DNA reads TGCGCCAGCAGCCAAGGAGAGGGGTTGGGGGAGACCCAGTACTTC. The genes are TRBV4-3 and TRBJ2-5, with D perhaps TRBD1 or TRBD2 (5 bases each). V lost 1 base and J 5 bases, leaving 14 bases between the germline ends. Germline V gene data show CDR1 as LGHNA and CDR2 as YSLEER. This CDR3 is 15 amino acids long.

The chain carries TRBV5-4 and TRBJ1-6, with 8 bases lining up with TRBD1. The CDR3 loop spans 14 amino acids. Germline CDR1 SGHNT, CDR2 YYREEE (reference sequence). V gave up 4 bases and J gave up 4 bases; unmatched junction bases: 1. CDR3 nucleotide sequence: TGTGCCAGCAGCCACAGGGGGTATAATTCACCCCTCCACTTT. Translating gives CASSHRGYNSPLHF.

The gene calls are TRBV28 and TRBJ2-3; no reliable D call. With 2 bases removed from V and 0 bases from J, the gap between germline ends came to 15 bases. Germline values: CDR1 MDHEN, CDR2 SYDVKM. The CDR3 runs to 17 residues. CDR3 nucleotides: TGTGCCAGCAGTTTAGGAGCAAACACCGTTAGCACAGATACGCAGTATTTT. Translated: CASSLGANTVSTDTQYF.

J is TRBJ2-7 and V is TRBV9, with no clear D. The V end lost 0 bases, the J end lost 0 bases, and 10 bases lay between the germline ends. The CDR3 has 15 amino acids. Germline values: CDR1 SGDLS, CDR2 YYNGEE. The CDR3 DNA is TGTGCCAGCAGCGTAGATACCTTCAGCTCCTACGAGCAGTACTTC. Translating gives CASSVDTFSSYEQYF.

The chain uses TRBV10-2 and TRBJ1-5, with D perhaps matching TRBD1 (5 bases). Trimming cost V 8 bases and J 3 bases, with 11 bases left between them. CDR1 WSHSY and CDR2 SAAADI come from the germline V gene. This CDR3 has 13 residues. The CDR3 is CASGTGDNQPQHF. The CDR3 bases are TGCGCCAGCGGAACAGGAGACAATCAGCCCCAGCATTTT.

The chain links TRBV29-1 to TRBJ2-2, with D possibly being TRBD2 (6 bases). Germline CDR1 reads SQVTM; CDR2 reads ANQGSEA. The CDR3 runs to 14 residues. Trimming left V 1 base short and J 0 bases short, with 6 bases between. The CDR3 region is CSVEGGANTGELFF. CDR3 DNA sequence: TGCAGCGTTGAAGGGGGGGCGAACACCGGGGAGCTGTTTTTT.

The chain joins TRBV4-1 to TRBJ2-7, with 9 bases matching TRBD2. This CDR3 spans 15 amino acids. J was trimmed by 6 bases and V by 0 bases; bases with no gene match: 6. Germline V gene data show CDR1 as MGHRA and CDR2 as YSYEKL. The chain's CDR3 is CASSQDRRGGGEQYF. The CDR3 DNA is TGCGCCAGCAGCCAAGATCGGCGCGGGGGGGGCGAGCAGTACTTC.

The chain recombines TRBV7-6 with TRBJ2-7, with D hard to call. Looked up from germline, CDR1 is SGHVS and CDR2 is FNYEAQ. Trimming stripped 5 bases from V and 1 base from J, with 15 bases between. This CDR3 spans 15 amino acids. CDR3 amino acids: CASSRRVLGSYEQYF. For the CDR3, the DNA is TGTGCCAGCAGCCGAAGGGTTCTCGGATCCTACGAGCAGTACTTC.

V gene TRBV4-2 combines with J gene TRBJ1-5, with unresolved D. This CDR3 spans 15 amino acids. Germline CDR1 LGHNA, CDR2 YNFKEQ. V lost 0 bases, J lost 1 base, and 7 bases lay in between. CDR3 amino acids: CASSQEGRSNQPQHF. Written as DNA, the CDR3 is TGTGCCAGCAGCCAAGAAGGTCGCAGCAATCAGCCCCAGCATTTT.

This clone has more than one count but fewer than ten. The rearrangement joins TRBV29-1 to TRBJ2-3; 15 positions match TRBD2. The germline gives CDR1 SQVTM, CDR2 ANQGSEA. The ends lost 6 bases at V and 3 bases at J; junction bases unmatched: 7. The CDR3 runs 16 residues. Written as DNA, the CDR3 is TGCAGCGTCGCTAACGGACTAGCGGGGGGGACAGATACGCAGTATTTT. Its translation: CSVANGLAGGTDTQYF.

The chain uses TRBV29-1 and TRBJ1-2; unclear D gene. Between the trimmed V and J ends, which lost 0 bases and 0 bases, there was a span of 14 bases. The CDR3 runs to 16 residues. CDR1 and CDR2 (germline): SQVTM, ANQGSEA. DNA for the CDR3: TGCAGCGTTGAAGATTTAAAGGGTCTAACTAACTATGGCTACACCTTC. Encoded protein: CSVEDLKGLTNYGYTF.

The chain employs TRBV6-5 and TRBJ2-3; D remains unclear. The length of the CDR3 is 13 residues. From germline, CDR1 is MNHEY and CDR2 SVGAGI. V gave up 6 bases and J gave up 1 base, with 8 bases separating them. CDR3: CASSRLGTDTQYF. The CDR3 DNA sequence: TGTGCCAGCAGCCGTCTAGGCACAGATACGCAGTATTTT.

The chain uses TRBV7-9 and TRBJ2-7; unclear D gene. Germline CDR1 SEHNR, CDR2 FQNEAQ (reference sequence). The CDR3 loop spans 12 amino acids. Trimming took 5 bases from V and 2 from J, leaving 7 bases between them. CDR3 protein: CASSRGPYEQYF. The CDR3 coding sequence is TGTGCCAGCAGCCGTGGACCCTACGAGCAGTACTTC.

The chain joins TRBV7-9 to TRBJ2-7, with TRBD1 as a possible D gene (6 bases). The germline V gene encodes CDR1 SEHNR and CDR2 FQNEAQ (reference sequence). This CDR3 comprises 15 residues. Between the trimmed V and J ends, which lost 5 bases and 4 bases, there was a span of 18 bases. CDR3 residues: CASSDRDTTIYEQYF. The CDR3 DNA reads TGTGCCAGCAGCGACCGGGACACAACGATTTACGAGCAGTACTTC.

The chain carries TRBV5-4 and TRBJ2-7; 7 bases are shared with TRBD1. V was pared by 0 bases and J by 7 bases, with 4 bases of the junction left unmatched. Germline loops: CDR1 SGHNT, CDR2 YYREEE (reference sequence). This CDR3 spans 13 amino acids. CDR3 nucleotide sequence: TGTGCCAGCAGCTTGGGGACAGGTTTGGAGCAGTACTTC. Translation gives CASSLGTGLEQYF.